This T cell receptor beta chain was recovered during a study of T cell responses to AZD1222 COVID-19 vaccine. General observations from the study: Mostly white British, mostly female donors; authors suggested clonal diversity may be underestimated. Reportedly, nearly half of unique spike TCRs recognized epitopes outside B.1.351/B.1.1.7 mutations. An increase in Spike-specific TCR breadth and depth was observed after two AZD1222 doses. At 160-218 and 743-854, vaccine-associated CD4 TCRs were dominant, and they spanned spike.

Profiling relied on immunoSEQ multiplex PCR, and the TCRdb table lists in-frame clones only, not all of them. The table shows tens of thousands of clones, with around 90% occurring only once. This CDR3 is built from 15 residues. Trimming removed 6 bases at V and 2 bases at J, with 14 bases between. Germline assignment: CDR1 MNHEY and CDR2 SVGAGI. With regard to this clone: Its antigen is not known.

The clonotype comes from an adult in good health. The specimen was peripheral blood, collected on day 0 of AZD1222 vaccination. The rearrangement joins TRBV6-5 to TRBJ1-5; the D gene is possibly TRBD1 (5 bases). The CDR3 sequence is CASRRGFGGNQPQHF. The CDR3 region has the DNA TGTGCCAGCAGGAGGGGATTCGGTGGCAATCAGCCCCAGCATTTT.